These T cell receptor beta chains were read from a single sample in a study of OX40 agonist ivuxolimab in advanced cancers. TCRdb keeps only in-frame clones here, not all; method: immunoSEQ multiplex PCR. The sample holds roughly 15,000 clones, about 82% seen once. The sample was CD4+ or CD8+ T cells sorted from blood, taken in a trial of the OX40 agonist ivuxolimab. The receptors shown here come from an adult with an advanced solid tumor such as melanoma, head and neck, liver or kidney cancer. CDR3s include the opening cysteine and the closing phenylalanine or tryptophan. The order of the fields is D gene, J gene, clone size, V gene, CDR3 DNA, CDR3 protein. A D gene is named only where the DNA matches it firmly. Clone sizes are given selectively: once, few, many, or a class where the clone is expanded.

>-|TRBJ2-3|-|TRBV9
TGTGCCAGCAGCGTAGTGGACTACATGACCGATACGCAGTATTTT
CASSVVDYMTDTQYF
>TRBD2|TRBJ2-7|-|TRBV11-2
TGTGCCAGCAGCCCATGGACTAGCAGTTACGAGCAGTACTTC
CASSPWTSSYEQYF
>-|TRBJ2-7|-|TRBV5-8
TGTGCCAGCAGCTTGAGGGACTCCTACGAGCAGTACTTC
CASSLRDSYEQYF
>-|TRBJ2-3|-|TRBV29-1
TGCAGCGTTGAAGAGACTGCAGGTGAAAGAGGGGGGACAGATACGCAGTATTTT
CSVEETAGERGGTDTQYF
>TRBD2|TRBJ2-7|-|TRBV6-4
TGTGCCAGCAGCCTGACGCGGGACTACCTTAACGAGCAGTACTTC
CASSLTRDYLNEQYF
>TRBD2|TRBJ2-1|once|TRBV19
TGTGCCAGTAGTCTCACTAGCGGGGCCCCCAATGAGCAGTTCTTC
CASSLTSGAPNEQFF
>-|TRBJ2-1|-|TRBV5-4
TGTGCCAGCCGTGTAGACTCCTACAATGAGCAGTTCTTC
CASRVDSYNEQFF
>-|TRBJ2-7|-|TRBV4-1
TGCGCCAGCAGCCAAGATCAGGGGATGCAATACGAGCAGTACTTC
CASSQDQGMQYEQYF
>-|TRBJ1-2|-|TRBV29-1
TGCAGCGTTGAAGGTGCGAAAGTCTATGGCTACACCTTC
CSVEGAKVYGYTF
>-|TRBJ1-1|-|TRBV9
TGTGCCAGCAGCGTAGAGAGAACCTGGGGGCCAGACACTGAAGCTTTCTTT
CASSVERTWGPDTEAFF
>-|TRBJ2-2|-|TRBV4-1
TGCGCCAGCAGCCAATTTACAGACGTCCGGGCCGGGGAGCTGTTTTTT
CASSQFTDVRAGELFF
>TRBD2|TRBJ2-2|-|TRBV29-1
TGCAGCGTTGTAGCGGGAGAATCCGAGGAGCTGTTTTTT
CSVVAGESEELFF
>-|TRBJ1-1|-|TRBV6-5
TGTGCCAGCAGTTACTCGGGGGGTGGTACTGAAGCTTTCTTT
CASSYSGGGTEAFF
>-|TRBJ2-1|-|TRBV14
TGTGCCAGCAGCCAGGGATACAATGAGCAGTTCTTC
CASSQGYNEQFF
>-|TRBJ2-7|few|TRBV7-9
TGTGCCAGCAGCTTAGGCAGGGGATACGAGCAGTACTTC
CASSLGRGYEQYF
>TRBD2|TRBJ2-5|-|TRBV6-8
TGTGCCAGCAGTTACCATCAGGAGCGGGATCAAGAGACCCAGTACTTC
CASSYHQERDQETQYF
>-|TRBJ1-2|once|TRBV29-1
TGCAGCGTCCCGTTGGGCGAGGGATTAGGCTACACCTTC
CSVPLGEGLGYTF
>-|TRBJ2-7|-|TRBV7-6
TGTGCCAGCAGCTTGTGGGGCGACTCCTACGAGCAGTACTTC
CASSLWGDSYEQYF
>-|TRBJ2-6|-|TRBV5-4
TGTGCCAGCAGCTTACCTACGTCCGTCTCTGGGGCCAACGTCCTGACTTTC
CASSLPTSVSGANVLTF
>-|TRBJ2-7|-|TRBV5-6
TGTGCCAGCAGCTTGCCCTCGGGCCTTGGGCAGTACTTC
CASSLPSGLGQYF
>TRBD1|TRBJ2-2|-|TRBV7-6
TGTGCCAGCAGCTTAGCACCAGGGGGCCACGGGGAGCTGTTTTTT
CASSLAPGGHGELFF